This note documents a single TCR beta chain sequence. This record belongs to a study of PD-L1 blockade in urothelial cancer. Germline V CDR1 and CDR2: SGHTS, YDEGEE. V dropped 0 bases and J dropped 6; count of bases not matched to a gene: 5. The CDR3 is made up of 15 amino acids. Using immunoSEQ multiplex PCR, the repertoire was profiled, and TCRdb retains in-frame clones only, with some absent. The table has tens of thousands of clones, more than 70% seen once. Sample time point: pretreatment peripheral blood. All patients carried locally advanced or metastatic urothelial carcinoma. Material: PBMCs, obtained around atezolizumab (anti-PD-L1) treatment. This chain uses TRBV5-8 with TRBJ2-3; 9 bases agree with TRBD2. This sequence originates from a woman aged 80 or over with urothelial cancer. The CDR3 DNA reads TGTGCCAGCAGCTTGGCTCTGGCGGGAGGGGATACGCAGTATTTT. It codes for CASSLALAGGDTQYF.